This TCR beta chain was recorded in a study of blood T cell repertoires in COVID-19 (dated by TCRdb to about 2020). Notes on the research overall: Samples covering the acute and convalescent phases of COVID-19 were provided by collaborators in the United States, Italy and Spain. The prospective study material was composed of cDNA or gDNA derived from T cells, B-cell-depleted T cells, or PBMCs. Deeply sampled blood TCRbeta repertoires from subjects exposed to, actively infected with, or recovered from COVID-19 were included in the dataset. The repertoires were released in a freely available public database intended as a resource for research on the immune response to SARS-CoV-2. Samples came from the ongoing ImmuneRACE study (first 160 participants) plus 1,254 subjects from 6 global collaborators. A de-identified subject ID, COVID-19 status, age in years and sex were almost always included in the sample metadata. HLA class I and class II types, where available, came from metadata supplied by the sample provider rather than from assay-based typing. Beyond this particular receptor, the publication reports: The amount of clinical and demographic metadata varied by source and participant and was provided uncurated.

The immunoSEQ Assay, a bias-controlled multiplex PCR, was used to amplify TCRbeta CDR3 regions from genomic DNA. The original pipeline was this. Within the assay, amplification of reference gene primers was used to estimate how many nucleated cells each sample contained. To quantify the absolute abundance of each unique TCRbeta CDR3 rearrangement, sequence reads were collapsed and filtered. For each sample, productive Simpson clonality was calculated as the square root of Simpson's diversity index across productive rearrangements. What TCRdb holds here is the immuneACCESS table cut down to in-frame rearrangements. Part of the clones is not present; checked against another copy, under half of the missing clones reflect an unresolved V gene, and the others are unexplained. The V and J calls and clone size are taken from that table; D and trimming were inferred from the DNA. Here the sample has more than 95,000 clones; roughly 80% occur a single time. Roughly 29% of the sample rests with the top ten.

The table lists this clone with many counts. What antigen it recognizes has not been identified. There are no base qualities to consult, and no much larger clone falls within one base. The collaborating institutions used their own protocols to collect whole blood in K2EDTA tubes. For TCRbeta analysis, collaborator samples were shipped as frozen whole blood, as isolated PBMCs, or as DNA extracted from either sample type. The germline V gene yields SGHRS for CDR1 and YFSETQ for CDR2. Counted from cysteine to phenylalanine, this CDR3 has 15 amino acids. This entry keeps only the CDR3 DNA: 45 bases, framed from base 1. Trimming removed 1 base from V and 2 bases from J, leaving 9 bases between the germline ends.

Sequenced: peripheral blood. This receptor chain uses TRBV5-1 and TRBJ1-4; the D region possibly corresponds to TRBD1 (5 bases align). The clonotype was recovered from a man aged 55-75 years with acute or convalescent COVID-19. The CDR3 has the sequence CASSLSPGTNEKLFF. The sequence in DNA is TGCGCCAGCAGCTTGTCGCCAGGGACTAATGAAAAACTGTTTTTT.